What follows are 4 T cell receptor beta chains derived from one specimen sequenced in a study of neurological immune-mediated disorders. The time point here: longitudinal time-point 1 (baseline). TCRdb re-called the 5' RACE reads with MiXCR, one entry per CDR3 protein. The table shows about 49,000 distinct CDR3 sequences, with 8% to 10% occurring only once. The sequenced material came from PBMCs. The receptors were gathered from a middle-aged woman in good health.

The sample holds many counts of this clonotype. The V and J genes are TRBV5-1 and TRBJ2-7, with TRBD1 matching 8 bases. The CDR3 runs to 14 residues. CDR1 SGHRS and CDR2 YFSETQ come from the germline V gene. J lost 3 bases, V lost 3 bases, and 5 bases had no gene match. CDR3 region: CASSSDRALYEQYF. CDR3 DNA sequence: TGCGCCAGCAGCTCGGACAGGGCCCTCTACGAGCAGTACTTC.

This clonotype came up many times. This rearrangement joins TRBV5-1 to TRBJ2-7; 10 positions agree with TRBD1. This CDR3 is built from 16 residues. V gave up 4 bases and J gave up 4 bases; unmatched junction bases: 11. The germline V gene encodes CDR1 SGHRS and CDR2 YFSETQ. The CDR3 sequence is CASSIPTGTGAYEQYF. CDR3 bases: TGCGCCAGCAGCATACCTACCGGGACAGGGGCGTACGAGCAGTACTTC.

This clonotype was counted at least ten times. V usage is TRBV3-1 and J usage is TRBJ1-1, with a possible D match to TRBD1 (6 bases). Germline CDR1 reads LGHDT; CDR2 reads YNNKEL (reference sequence). The CDR3 contains 15 residues. Trimming left V 2 bases short and J 5 bases short, with 15 bases between. Here the CDR3 DNA reads TGTGCCAGCAGCCAAAGGGGGGCGCCGGGGACTGAAGCTTTCTTT. This encodes CASSQRGAPGTEAFF. Full variable domain (rest looked up from reference TRBV3-1 and TRBJ1-1): DTAVSQTPKYLVTQMGNDKSIKCEQNLGHDTMYWYKQDSKKFLKIMFSYNNKELIINETVPNRFSPKSPDKAHLNLHINSLELGDSAVYFCASSQRGAPGTEAFFGQGTRLTVV.

This clonotype has at least ten counts. The chain combines TRBV2 with TRBJ2-7; 9 nucleotides match TRBD2. Per germline, CDR1 SNHLY and CDR2 FYNNEI. The CDR3 spans 14 residues. The trim removed 9 bases at V and 0 bases at J, leaving 6 bases unmatched. In DNA, the CDR3 is TGTGCCAGTACTCAGACTAGCGGCTCCTACGAGCAGTACTTC. Translating gives CASTQTSGSYEQYF.